The TCR beta chain under discussion was sequenced for a study of CD8+ T cells in alopecia areata. Overall study context: The duration of tofacitinib was 6 to 18 months, with 6 months off drug afterward.

Once RNA had been extracted, it was reverse transcribed into cDNA to act as the sequencing template. Libraries were prepared by immunoSEQ multiplex PCR; TCRdb keeps only in-frame clonotypes and omits some of them. The repertoire includes about 150,000 clones, roughly 54% of them detected once, and roughly 15% sits in the top ten. This clone was picked up a small number of times. What it binds is unknown. Sample treatment: oral pan-JAK inhibitor, 5-10 mg twice daily. Regarding the study as a whole: There were many expanded lesional clones persisting in scalp and blood during tofacitinib.

The sequence derives from a human donor with alopecia areata. The source material was CD8+ T cells sorted from blood, sampled at week 4, from a patient treated with tofacitinib.

In nucleotides, the CDR3 is TGTGCCAGCAGCTTAGATGACGGCTCCACCGGGGAGCTGTTTTTT. Its protein is CASSLDDGSTGELFF. V gene TRBV13 combines with J gene TRBJ2-2; D is unresolved. Trimming left V 1 base short and J 4 bases short, with 10 bases between. Germline values: CDR1 PRHDT, CDR2 FYEKMQ (reference sequence). The CDR3 sequence is 15 residues long.